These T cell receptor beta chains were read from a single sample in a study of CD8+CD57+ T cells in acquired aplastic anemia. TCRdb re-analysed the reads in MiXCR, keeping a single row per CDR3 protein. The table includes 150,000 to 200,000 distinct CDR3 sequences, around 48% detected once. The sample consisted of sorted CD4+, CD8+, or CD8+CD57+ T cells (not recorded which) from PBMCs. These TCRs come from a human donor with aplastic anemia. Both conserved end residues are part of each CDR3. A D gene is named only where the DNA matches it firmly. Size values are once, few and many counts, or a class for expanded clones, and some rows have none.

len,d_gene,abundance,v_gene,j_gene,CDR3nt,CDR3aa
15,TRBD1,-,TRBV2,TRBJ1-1,TGTGCCAGCACCAGGGACAGCTATATGAACACTGAAGCTTTCTTT,CASTRDSYMNTEAFF
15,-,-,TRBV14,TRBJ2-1,TGTGCCAGCAGCCAAGGACTTTCGGAGAGCGATGAGCAGTTCTTC,CASSQGLSESDEQFF
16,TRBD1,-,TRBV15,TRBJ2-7,TGTGCCACCAGCATTTCTGCGACAGGGGGCGGTTACGAGCAGTACTTC,CATSISATGGGYEQYF
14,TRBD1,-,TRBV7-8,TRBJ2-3,TGTGCCAGCAGCCGACAGGGAACGGGGGATACGCAGTATTTT,CASSRQGTGDTQYF
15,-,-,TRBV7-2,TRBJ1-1,TGTGCCAGCAGGGAAGCCGAAAACATGAACACTGAAGCTTTCTTT,CASREAENMNTEAFF
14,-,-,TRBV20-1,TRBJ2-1,TGCAGTGCCAGGAGGACGGCGGCAAGCAATGAGCAGTTCTTC,CSARRTAASNEQFF
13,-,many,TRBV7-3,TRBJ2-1,TGTGCCAGCAGCTTAGGAGGGATCAATGAGCAGTTCTTC,CASSLGGINEQFF
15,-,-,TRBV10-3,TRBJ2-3,TGTGCCATCAGTGATTTGGGGGGTTACACAGATACGCAGTATTTT,CAISDLGGYTDTQYF
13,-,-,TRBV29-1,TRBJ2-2,TGCAGCGTTGGTGACTCGAACACCGGGGAGCTGTTTTTT,CSVGDSNTGELFF
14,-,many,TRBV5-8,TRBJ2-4,TGTGCCAGCAGTTTCAGGGAATCCAAAAACATTCAGTACTTC,CASSFRESKNIQYF
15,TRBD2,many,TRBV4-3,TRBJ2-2,TGCGCCAGCAGCCAAGAGGGACTACGTCCCGGGGAGCTGTTTTTT,CASSQEGLRPGELFF
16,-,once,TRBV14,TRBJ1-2,TGTGCCAGCAGCCAGGGTCCAATTGGAGGGGGCTATGGCTACACCTTC,CASSQGPIGGGYGYTF
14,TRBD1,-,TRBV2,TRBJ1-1,TGTGCCAGCAGTCCCGACAGGGGCGGCACTGAAGCTTTCTTT,CASSPDRGGTEAFF
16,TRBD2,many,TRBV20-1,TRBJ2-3,TGCAGTGCTAGAGACCCTAGCGGGAGAGGGGCAGATACGCAGTATTTT,CSARDPSGRGADTQYF
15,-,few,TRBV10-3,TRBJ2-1,TGTGCCATCAGTGAGACCGGGACCGCAGGGAATGAGCAGTTCTTC,CAISETGTAGNEQFF
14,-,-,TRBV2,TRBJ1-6,TGTGCCAGCAGTGAATGGCAGGGCAATTCACCCCTCCACTTT,CASSEWQGNSPLHF
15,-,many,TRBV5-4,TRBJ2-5,TGTGCCAGCAGCTTGGCCGGGTCCCCAGCGGAGACCCAGTACTTC,CASSLAGSPAETQYF
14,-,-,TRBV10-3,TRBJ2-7,TGTGCCATCAGTGCAACGGAGGGCCCCTACGAGCAGTACTTC,CAISATEGPYEQYF
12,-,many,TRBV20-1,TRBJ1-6,TGCAGTGCTAGAAGGGGAAATTCACCCCTCCACTTT,CSARRGNSPLHF
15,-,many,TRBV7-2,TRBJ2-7,TGTGCCAGCAGCTTAGAGATCGGGACGCGAAGCGAGCAGTACTTC,CASSLEIGTRSEQYF
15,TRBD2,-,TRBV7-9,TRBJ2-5,TGTGCCAGCAGCGCGCCGGGACTAGCGAGAGAGACCCAGTACTTC,CASSAPGLARETQYF
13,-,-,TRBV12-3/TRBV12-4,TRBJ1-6,TGTGCCAGCAGTTTTCCGTGGGGTTCACCCCTCCACTTT,CASSFPWGSPLHF
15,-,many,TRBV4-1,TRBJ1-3,TGCGCACCACAGAACGACGGCAACTCTGGAAACACCATATATTTT,CAPQNDGNSGNTIYF
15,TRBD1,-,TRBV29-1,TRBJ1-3,TGCAGCGTTGTTGGGACAGGGGGCCCTGGAAACACCATATATTTT,CSVVGTGGPGNTIYF
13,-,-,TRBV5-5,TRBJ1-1,TGTGCCAGCAGCTTGGGAACAGACACTGAAGCTTTCTTT,CASSLGTDTEAFF
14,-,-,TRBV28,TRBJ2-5,TGTGCCAGCAGTCCCGGCGGGGCAGAAGAGACCCAGTACTTC,CASSPGGAEETQYF
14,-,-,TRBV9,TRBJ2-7,TGTGCCAGCAGCTTACGACAAAGCTCCTACGAGCAGTACTTC,CASSLRQSSYEQYF
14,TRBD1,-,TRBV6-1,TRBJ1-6,TGTGCCGGGTGCGGCACAGGGGATAATTCACCCCTCCACTTT,CAGCGTGDNSPLHF
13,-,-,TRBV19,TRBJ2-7,TGTGCCAGTAGTATAGAGGGCCGGTACGAGCAGTACTTC,CASSIEGRYEQYF
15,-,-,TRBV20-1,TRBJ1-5,TGCAGTGCTAGAGTGGCAGGGTCTATCAATCAGCCCCAGCATTTT,CSARVAGSINQPQHF
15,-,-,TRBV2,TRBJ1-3,TGTGCCAGCAGTGACCAGGGTTACGCTGGAAACACCATATATTTT,CASSDQGYAGNTIYF
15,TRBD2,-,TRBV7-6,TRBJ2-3,TGTGCCAGCAGCTTAGCGATGGGACTAGACCCGACGCTGTATTTT,CASSLAMGLDPTLYF
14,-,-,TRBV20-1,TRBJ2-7,TGCAGTGCTAGAGATCATCGGATCTTTTACGAGCAGTACTTC,CSARDHRIFYEQYF
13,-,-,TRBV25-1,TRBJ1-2,TGTGCCAGCAGTGAACGGACAGCCTATGGCTACACCTTC,CASSERTAYGYTF
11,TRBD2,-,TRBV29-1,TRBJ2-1,TGCAGCGCCGGACTAGCCAATGAGCAGTTCTTC,CSAGLANEQFF
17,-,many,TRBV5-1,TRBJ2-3,TGCGCCAGCAGCTTGGCCCGGTCGGGCAGGGACACAGATACGCAGTATTTT,CASSLARSGRDTDTQYF
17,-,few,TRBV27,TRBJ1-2,TGTGCCAGCACTCCGGGCAGGGGCACTGGTTATAACTATGGCTACACCTTC,CASTPGRGTGYNYGYTF
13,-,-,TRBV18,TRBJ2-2,TGTGCCAGCTCACCACCAGTCAGGGAGGAGCTGCTTTTT,CASSPPVREELLF
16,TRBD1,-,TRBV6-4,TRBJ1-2,TGTGCCAGCAGCCGGGACGCCGGACAGGCGAACTATGGCTACACCTTC,CASSRDAGQANYGYTF
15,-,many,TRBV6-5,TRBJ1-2,TGTGCCAGCAGTTACTCGACAGGTGCTAACTATGGCTACACCTTC,CASSYSTGANYGYTF
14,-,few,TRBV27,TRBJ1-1,TGTGCCAGCAGTGAACTGGGGCGGGGTGCTGAAGCTTTCTTT,CASSELGRGAEAFF
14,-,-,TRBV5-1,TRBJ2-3,TGTGCCAGCAGCTTAGTGGGGAGCACAGATACGCAGTATTTT,CASSLVGSTDTQYF
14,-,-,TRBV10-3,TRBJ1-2,TGTGCCATCGGCCGGACGGGGCCCCTTTATGGCTACACCTTC,CAIGRTGPLYGYTF
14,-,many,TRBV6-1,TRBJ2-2,TGTGCCAGCAGTGGAGAGGGGTTAGACGGGGAGCTGTTTTTT,CASSGEGLDGELFF
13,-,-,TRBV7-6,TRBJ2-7,TGTGCCAGCAGCTTAGACGTCTGGAACGAGCAGTACTTC,CASSLDVWNEQYF
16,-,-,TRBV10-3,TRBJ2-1,TGTGCCATCAGTGCCCGGGACACCTCTACATACAATGAGCAGTTCTTC,CAISARDTSTYNEQFF
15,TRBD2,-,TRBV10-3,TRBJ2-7,TGTGCCATCAGTGACGGTAGCGGGAGCCGATACGAGCAGTACTTC,CAISDGSGSRYEQYF
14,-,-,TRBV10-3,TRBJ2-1,TGTGCCATCAGCGACGGGATGCCGGAGGGGGAGCAGTTCTTC,CAISDGMPEGEQFF
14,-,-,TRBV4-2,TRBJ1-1,TGTGCCAGCAGCCAAGGGACAGAGAACACTGAAGCTTTCTTT,CASSQGTENTEAFF
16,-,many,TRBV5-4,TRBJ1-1,TGTGCCAGCAGCTTGCCTTCTGGCAGGGCTAACACTGAAGCTTTCTTT,CASSLPSGRANTEAFF